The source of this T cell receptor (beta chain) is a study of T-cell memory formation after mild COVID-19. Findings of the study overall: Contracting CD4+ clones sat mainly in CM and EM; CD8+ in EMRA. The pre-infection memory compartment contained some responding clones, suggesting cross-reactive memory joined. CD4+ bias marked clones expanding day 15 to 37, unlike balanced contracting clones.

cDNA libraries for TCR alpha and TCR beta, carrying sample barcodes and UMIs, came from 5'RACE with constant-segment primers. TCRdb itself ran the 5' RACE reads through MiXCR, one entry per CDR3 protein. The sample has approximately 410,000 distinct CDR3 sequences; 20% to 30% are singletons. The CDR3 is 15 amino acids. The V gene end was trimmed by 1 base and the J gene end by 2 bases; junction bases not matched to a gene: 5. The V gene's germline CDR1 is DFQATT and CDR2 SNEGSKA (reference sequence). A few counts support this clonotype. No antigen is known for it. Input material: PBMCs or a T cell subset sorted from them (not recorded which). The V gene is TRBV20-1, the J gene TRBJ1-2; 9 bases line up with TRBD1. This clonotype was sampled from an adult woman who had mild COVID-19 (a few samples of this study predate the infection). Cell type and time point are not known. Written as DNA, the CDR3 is TGCAGTGCTAGAGTGCGGGACAGGGAGAACTATGGCTACACCTTC. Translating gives CSARVRDRENYGYTF.